This T cell receptor beta chain was found in a study of blood T cell repertoires in COVID-19 (dated by TCRdb to the early 2020s). Describing the broader study: Collaborator samples came from the United States, Italy and Spain and covered acute and convalescent phases of COVID-19. A freely available public database, intended as a resource for researchers studying the immune response to SARS-CoV-2, is where the repertoires were released. The samples were drawn from the first 160 participants of the ongoing ImmuneRACE study and from 1,254 subjects provided by 6 global collaborators. Nearly every sample came with metadata listing a de-identified subject ID, COVID-19 status, age in years and sex. Deeply sampled blood TCRbeta repertoires from subjects exposed to, actively infected with, or recovered from COVID-19 were included in the dataset. HLA class I and class II types, where available, came from metadata supplied by the sample provider rather than from assay-based typing. The material from the prospective study consisted of cDNA or gDNA derived from T cells, B-cell-depleted T cells, or PBMCs. The research as a whole found: Clinical and demographic metadata were provided uncurated, with the amount varying by source and participant.

As for this clone: This receptor's antigen is unknown. No clone much larger than this one lies a single base away; base qualities are absent.

One collaborating source in Seattle enrolled patients during active infection and followed them longitudinally through the course of disease. Each collaborating institution followed its own protocols to collect whole blood in K2EDTA tubes. Collaborator samples were shipped for TCRbeta analysis as frozen whole blood, isolated PBMCs, or DNA extracted from either sample type. TCRbeta CDR3 regions were amplified from genomic DNA using the immunoSEQ Assay, a bias-controlled multiplex PCR. In the source study's methods: Within the assay, amplification of reference gene primers was used to estimate how many nucleated cells each sample contained. To quantify the absolute abundance of each unique TCRbeta CDR3 rearrangement, sequence reads were collapsed and filtered. Productive Simpson clonality was computed per sample as the square root of Simpson's diversity index over productive rearrangements. TCRdb provides this immuneACCESS table in a form limited to in-frame rearrangements. Some clones are lacking; in checked studies, under half of them reflect an unresolved V gene, and why the rest are absent is not known. For V, J and clone size, that table is used; D and trimming come from the DNA. Present in this sample are around 190,000 clones, about 88% of which were seen just once. Roughly a sixth of the sample rests with the top ten.

Sequences MDHEN (CDR1) and SYDVKM (CDR2) are obtained from the germline V gene. Its CDR3 holds 17 amino acids, cysteine through phenylalanine. This entry keeps only the CDR3 DNA: 51 bases, framed from base 1. Deletion took 6 bases off V and 4 bases off J, with a span of 19 bases between the germline ends. The specimen sequenced was peripheral blood. The chain couples TRBV28 to TRBJ2-6; TRBD2 could be the D gene, as 5 bases match. This receptor was identified in a man aged 50-59 years with COVID-19, enrolled during active disease. Here is the DNA: TGTGCCAGCAGGGAAGGACTCACCACCTCCGGGGCCAACGTCCTGACTTTC. This yields the protein CASREGLTTSGANVLTF.